The sequence of this TCR beta chain was determined in a study of technical replicates of blood from a few donors. Germline CDR1 is MNHEY and CDR2 is SMNVEV (reference sequence). Trimming shortened V by 7 bases and J by 2 bases, and 10 bases separated the two germline ends. The CDR3 length is 13 residues. TCRdb keeps only in-frame clones here, not all; method: immunoSEQ multiplex PCR. This table has tens of thousands of clones, 95% to 98% appearing once. Sequencing input: T cells isolated from PBMCs. This receptor was obtained from a human donor in good health. The chain joins TRBV27 to TRBJ2-3; perhaps TRBD1 as D (5 bases). The CDR3 sequence: CASNDGHTDTQYF. As DNA, the CDR3 is TGTGCCAGCAACGACGGACACACAGATACGCAGTATTTT.